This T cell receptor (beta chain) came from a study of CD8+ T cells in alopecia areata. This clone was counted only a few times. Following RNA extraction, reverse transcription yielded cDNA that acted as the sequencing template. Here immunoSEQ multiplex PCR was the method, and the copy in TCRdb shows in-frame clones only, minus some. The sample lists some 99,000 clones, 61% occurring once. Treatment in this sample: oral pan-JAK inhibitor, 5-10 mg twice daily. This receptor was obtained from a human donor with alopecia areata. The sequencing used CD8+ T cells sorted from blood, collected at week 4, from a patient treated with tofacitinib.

The CDR3 DNA reads as TGTGCCAGCAGCTTAGGGATGGGGTCCTACAATGAGCAGTTCTTC. This translates into CASSLGMGSYNEQFF. The chain uses TRBV7-9 and TRBJ2-1, with D unclear. Germline-derived CDR1 and CDR2 are SEHNR and FQNEAQ (reference sequence). The CDR3 totals 15 residues. The V end lost 1 base, the J end lost 1 base, and 8 bases lay between the germline ends.